Listed below are T cell receptor beta chains from one sample, sequenced in a study of cytomegalovirus exposure and HLA in healthy donors. Here immunoSEQ multiplex PCR was the method, and the copy in TCRdb shows in-frame clones only, minus some. The sample has 120,000 or so clones, roughly 89% seen once. Sample: PBMCs. Receptor source: a woman under 30 in good health and CMV-seronegative. Both conserved end residues are part of each CDR3. Fields, in order: D gene, V gene, J gene, clone size, CDR3 DNA, CDR3 protein. The D gene is left open where the match is weak. Only some rows state a clone size, as once, few, many or a class for expanded clones.

D gene: TRBD1; V gene: TRBV19; J gene: TRBJ1-1; clone size: NA; CDR3 DNA: TGTGCCAGTAGGACCGGGACAGGGGGATACACTGAAGCTTTCTTT; CDR3 protein: CASRTGTGGYTEAFF
D gene: TRBD1; V gene: TRBV19; J gene: TRBJ2-5; clone size: NA; CDR3 DNA: TGTGCCAGTAGTACCCTACAGGGGCGAGAGACCCAGTACTTC; CDR3 protein: CASSTLQGRETQYF
D gene: NA; V gene: TRBV7-8; J gene: TRBJ2-2; clone size: NA; CDR3 DNA: TGTGCCAGCAGCTACTTAATCCTACCCTTCTCTAGCGTGAAGGGGGAGCTGTTTTTT; CDR3 protein: CASSYLILPFSSVKGELFF
D gene: TRBD1; V gene: TRBV5-4; J gene: TRBJ2-7; clone size: NA; CDR3 DNA: TGTGCCAGCAGCACAGGGACAGGGAACTACGAGCAGTACTTC; CDR3 protein: CASSTGTGNYEQYF
D gene: NA; V gene: TRBV19; J gene: TRBJ2-7; clone size: NA; CDR3 DNA: TGTGCCAGTAGTATAGCGGGAGTCGCCTACGAGCAGTACTTC; CDR3 protein: CASSIAGVAYEQYF
D gene: NA; V gene: TRBV5-1; J gene: TRBJ1-1; clone size: NA; CDR3 DNA: TGCGCCAGCAGCCCCCCCCTGAGTAGTGAAGCTTTCTTT; CDR3 protein: CASSPPLSSEAFF
D gene: TRBD2; V gene: TRBV5-6; J gene: TRBJ2-4; clone size: once; CDR3 DNA: TGTGCCAGCAGCCCCTTTAGCGGGAGGGGGTCCAACATTCAGTACTTC; CDR3 protein: CASSPFSGRGSNIQYF
D gene: NA; V gene: TRBV30; J gene: TRBJ2-3; clone size: NA; CDR3 DNA: TGTGCCTGGAGTACGCGGACTGGAGCAGATACGCAGTATTTT; CDR3 protein: CAWSTRTGADTQYF
D gene: NA; V gene: TRBV10-1; J gene: TRBJ2-7; clone size: NA; CDR3 DNA: TGCGCCAGCAGTGAGTCGGGGCCCTACGAGCAGTACTTC; CDR3 protein: CASSESGPYEQYF
D gene: TRBD1; V gene: TRBV7-2; J gene: TRBJ1-5; clone size: NA; CDR3 DNA: TGTGCCAGCAGATTGGGACAGGTTAGCAATCAGCCCCAGCATTTT; CDR3 protein: CASRLGQVSNQPQHF
D gene: NA; V gene: TRBV28; J gene: TRBJ1-4; clone size: NA; CDR3 DNA: TGTGCCAGTTACAAGTATCGTTGGGGGGCAACTAATGAAAAACTGTTTTTT; CDR3 protein: CASYKYRWGATNEKLFF
D gene: TRBD1; V gene: TRBV19; J gene: TRBJ1-4; clone size: NA; CDR3 DNA: TGTGCCAGTAGGGACAGGGGGCTCACTAATGAAAAACTGTTTTTT; CDR3 protein: CASRDRGLTNEKLFF
D gene: NA; V gene: TRBV28; J gene: TRBJ2-7; clone size: NA; CDR3 DNA: TGTGCCAGCAGTTCCCCTGGTGGCGGAGATCCCTACGAGCAGTACTTC; CDR3 protein: CASSSPGGGDPYEQYF
D gene: NA; V gene: TRBV5-6; J gene: TRBJ2-5; clone size: NA; CDR3 DNA: TGTGCCAGCAGCTTGACGGAGGAGGAGACCCAGTACTTC; CDR3 protein: CASSLTEEETQYF
D gene: NA; V gene: TRBV6-4; J gene: TRBJ2-3; clone size: NA; CDR3 DNA: TGTGCCAGCAGTGAAGGAGGTAGCACAGATACGCAGTATTTT; CDR3 protein: CASSEGGSTDTQYF
D gene: NA; V gene: TRBV11-3; J gene: TRBJ2-1; clone size: NA; CDR3 DNA: TGTGCCAGCAGCTTAGATCCGACAGAAAATGAGCAGTTCTTC; CDR3 protein: CASSLDPTENEQFF
D gene: NA; V gene: TRBV21-1; J gene: TRBJ2-2; clone size: NA; CDR3 DNA: NA; CDR3 protein: CASSNKAPVARGTGELFF
D gene: NA; V gene: TRBV5-1; J gene: TRBJ2-1; clone size: NA; CDR3 DNA: TGCGCCAGCAGCTTGGCCTTAGCGGTTTCCTACAATGAGCAGTTCTTC; CDR3 protein: CASSLALAVSYNEQFF
D gene: NA; V gene: TRBV29-1; J gene: TRBJ1-5; clone size: NA; CDR3 DNA: TGCAGCGTACAGATTTCCAATCAGCCCCAGCATTTT; CDR3 protein: CSVQISNQPQHF
D gene: NA; V gene: TRBV18; J gene: TRBJ2-4; clone size: NA; CDR3 DNA: TGTGCCAGCTCACTTCAACCTCCAGGCCCCTGGGTCAAAAACATTCAGTACTTC; CDR3 protein: CASSLQPPGPWVKNIQYF
D gene: NA; V gene: TRBV11-2; J gene: TRBJ1-1; clone size: NA; CDR3 DNA: TGTGCCAGCAGCGCACCAGGAAACACTGAAGCTTTCTTT; CDR3 protein: CASSAPGNTEAFF
D gene: NA; V gene: TRBV5-4; J gene: TRBJ1-1; clone size: NA; CDR3 DNA: TGTGCCAGCAGCTTGGATGGGGGAGGGATGAACACTGAAGCTTTCTTT; CDR3 protein: CASSLDGGGMNTEAFF
D gene: NA; V gene: TRBV29-1; J gene: TRBJ1-1; clone size: NA; CDR3 DNA: TGCAGCGTAGTGACAGGGAACACTGAAGCTTTCTTT; CDR3 protein: CSVVTGNTEAFF
D gene: TRBD2; V gene: TRBV19; J gene: TRBJ2-3; clone size: NA; CDR3 DNA: TGTGCCAGTAATACCCCCCTCATTAGCGGGAGTCAATTGGATACGCAGTATTTT; CDR3 protein: CASNTPLISGSQLDTQYF
D gene: TRBD1; V gene: TRBV30; J gene: TRBJ1-2; clone size: NA; CDR3 DNA: TGTGCCTTCACAGGGGCCCTCTATGGCTACACCTTC; CDR3 protein: CAFTGALYGYTF
D gene: TRBD2; V gene: TRBV5-5; J gene: TRBJ2-3; clone size: NA; CDR3 DNA: TGTGCCAGCAGCTTGGAGCAGCGGGGAGATACGCAGTATTTT; CDR3 protein: CASSLEQRGDTQYF
D gene: TRBD1; V gene: TRBV4-1; J gene: TRBJ1-5; clone size: once; CDR3 DNA: TGCGCCAGCAGCCAGGGACAGGGTAATCAGCCCCAGCATTTT; CDR3 protein: CASSQGQGNQPQHF
D gene: NA; V gene: TRBV10-2; J gene: TRBJ1-5; clone size: few; CDR3 DNA: TGCGCCAGCGGGGCGGGAAATCAGCCCCAGCATTTT; CDR3 protein: CASGAGNQPQHF
D gene: NA; V gene: TRBV5-1; J gene: TRBJ2-3; clone size: NA; CDR3 DNA: TGCGCCAGCACAGGGAGGAAAGATACGCAGTATTTT; CDR3 protein: CASTGRKDTQYF
D gene: TRBD2; V gene: TRBV12-5; J gene: TRBJ2-3; clone size: NA; CDR3 DNA: TGTGCTAGTGGTTTGGTAATCCCTGTAGCGGGAGGGGGCACAGATACGCAGTATTTT; CDR3 protein: CASGLVIPVAGGGTDTQYF
D gene: NA; V gene: TRBV19; J gene: TRBJ1-2; clone size: NA; CDR3 DNA: TGTGCCAGTAGTATAGGAACAGGGCCGGGCGTGCGTGGCTACACCTTC; CDR3 protein: CASSIGTGPGVRGYTF
D gene: TRBD2; V gene: TRBV7-2; J gene: TRBJ2-7; clone size: NA; CDR3 DNA: TGTGCCAGCAGCCCCGGGCGGGAGACGGACGAGCAGTACTTC; CDR3 protein: CASSPGRETDEQYF
D gene: TRBD2; V gene: TRBV5-4; J gene: TRBJ2-7; clone size: NA; CDR3 DNA: TGTGCCAGCAGCTTGGAGACTAGCGAGATATACGAGCAGTACTTC; CDR3 protein: CASSLETSEIYEQYF
D gene: TRBD1; V gene: TRBV4-1; J gene: TRBJ2-1; clone size: NA; CDR3 DNA: TGCGCCAGCAGCCAAGGGACAGGGCTTATGTATGAGCAGTTCTTC; CDR3 protein: CASSQGTGLMYEQFF
D gene: TRBD2; V gene: TRBV5-1; J gene: TRBJ2-1; clone size: NA; CDR3 DNA: TGCGCCAGCAGCTTAGGGACTAGCGGGGACAATGAGCAGTTCTTC; CDR3 protein: CASSLGTSGDNEQFF
D gene: TRBD2; V gene: TRBV27; J gene: TRBJ2-7; clone size: NA; CDR3 DNA: TGTGCCAGCAGTTTAAAGGCGGGAGGGACCTACGAGCAGTACTTC; CDR3 protein: CASSLKAGGTYEQYF
D gene: TRBD2; V gene: TRBV28; J gene: TRBJ2-1; clone size: NA; CDR3 DNA: TGTGCCAGCAGTCTCGGGTTAGCGGGAGGCTACAATGAGCAGTTCTTC; CDR3 protein: CASSLGLAGGYNEQFF
D gene: NA; V gene: TRBV18; J gene: TRBJ2-7; clone size: NA; CDR3 DNA: TGTGCCAGCTCACCAGAGCTCGACTCCTACGAGCAGTACTTC; CDR3 protein: CASSPELDSYEQYF
D gene: NA; V gene: TRBV6-5; J gene: TRBJ1-2; clone size: NA; CDR3 DNA: TGTGCCAGCAGTTACCGAGGGGGACAAACGGGTGGCTACACCTTC; CDR3 protein: CASSYRGGQTGGYTF
D gene: TRBD1; V gene: TRBV11-2; J gene: TRBJ1-1; clone size: few; CDR3 DNA: TGTGCCAGCAGCTCGCGGACAGGGATGCGAGCTTTCTTT; CDR3 protein: CASSSRTGMRAFF
D gene: NA; V gene: TRBV4-1; J gene: TRBJ1-3; clone size: NA; CDR3 DNA: TGCGCCAGCAGTTATAACTCTGGAAACACCATATATTTT; CDR3 protein: CASSYNSGNTIYF
D gene: TRBD1; V gene: TRBV6-5; J gene: TRBJ1-3; clone size: NA; CDR3 DNA: TGTGCCAGCAGTTCGACAGGGGCGGGAAACACCATATATTTT; CDR3 protein: CASSSTGAGNTIYF
D gene: NA; V gene: TRBV18; J gene: TRBJ1-1; clone size: once; CDR3 DNA: TGTGCCAGCTCACCAGAGACACAGAACACTGAAGCTTTCTTT; CDR3 protein: CASSPETQNTEAFF